This T cell receptor beta chain comes out of a study of shared clonotypes between healthy human individuals. Study results and caveats: Against clonotypes common to all four donors, non-shared ones had lower generation probabilities.

Profiling relied on immunoSEQ multiplex PCR, and the TCRdb table lists in-frame clones only, not all of them. Seen here are 2 million to 2.5 million clones, over 90% observed once, and the top ten hold about 0.37%. About this clone itself: Its antigen is unknown.

J gave up 4 bases and V 5 bases, and 4 bases lay outside the gene matches. CDR1 is SNHLY, CDR2 FYNNEI, per germline. The CDR3 has 15 amino acids. Study donors comprised healthy, HIV-negative adults devoid of recent acute infection or vaccination. All donors were Caucasian adults living in Nashville, Tennessee. The material sequenced was naive CD4+ T cells from PBMCs. The subset: CD45RA+ positively selected. This chain connects TRBV2 to TRBJ2-2, with 10 nucleotides matching TRBD1. The TCR originated in a man between 18 and 35 years old in good health. Some clones in this sample may be carry-over from other donors' samples. The CDR3 reads CASSRDRGPTGELFF. CDR3 sequence (DNA): TGTGCCAGCAGTAGGGACAGGGGCCCCACCGGGGAGCTGTTTTTT.